A selection of T cell receptor beta chains follows, all from one sample in a study of T cell changes during pregnancy in multiple sclerosis. The method was immunoSEQ multiplex PCR; TCRdb's version includes in-frame clones alone and lacks a portion of them. This sample has roughly 40,000 clones, with approximately 94% found just once. Sequencing used CD4+ T cells from peripheral blood mononuclear cells, obtained after pregnancy. The source of these receptors is a female donor with multiple sclerosis, enrolled in a pregnancy study. The CDR3 runs from the conserved cysteine through the conserved F or W. Fields, in order: D gene, J gene, CDR3 length, V gene, clone size, CDR3 protein, CDR3 DNA. D genes are given only for firm matches. Clone size, where shown, is once, few, many, or a class for clones that have expanded.

D gene: .
J gene: TRBJ1-1
CDR3 length: 13
V gene: TRBV11-2
clone size: .
CDR3 protein: CASSTDGVVEAFF
CDR3 DNA: TGTGCCAGCAGCACCGACGGGGTCGTTGAAGCTTTCTTT

D gene: TRBD2
J gene: TRBJ2-7
CDR3 length: 15
V gene: TRBV6-5
clone size: .
CDR3 protein: CASSLTSGGSYEQYF
CDR3 DNA: TGTGCCAGCAGCCTGACTAGCGGGGGGTCCTACGAGCAGTACTTC

D gene: .
J gene: TRBJ2-7
CDR3 length: 15
V gene: TRBV5-5
clone size: .
CDR3 protein: CASSLVLRQDYEQYF
CDR3 DNA: TGTGCCAGCAGCTTGGTTTTGAGACAGGACTACGAGCAGTACTTC

D gene: TRBD1
J gene: TRBJ2-5
CDR3 length: 16
V gene: TRBV4-1
clone size: .
CDR3 protein: CASSQGQGRYQETQYF
CDR3 DNA: TGCGCCAGCAGCCAAGGACAGGGAAGATACCAAGAGACCCAGTACTTC

D gene: .
J gene: TRBJ1-6
CDR3 length: 18
V gene: TRBV2
clone size: .
CDR3 protein: CASSELGTAAGVYSPLHF
CDR3 DNA: TGTGCCAGCAGTGAACTAGGGACGGCGGCAGGGGTTTACTCACCCCTCCACTTT

D gene: .
J gene: TRBJ2-1
CDR3 length: 16
V gene: TRBV2
clone size: .
CDR3 protein: CASSEGGRRAHNEQFF
CDR3 DNA: TGTGCCAGCAGTGAAGGGGGGCGGCGGGCGCACAATGAGCAGTTCTTC

D gene: .
J gene: TRBJ2-1
CDR3 length: 11
V gene: TRBV6-1
clone size: .
CDR3 protein: CAVRRDNEQFF
CDR3 DNA: TGTGCCGTTCGCAGGGACAATGAGCAGTTCTTC

D gene: .
J gene: TRBJ1-4
CDR3 length: 14
V gene: TRBV6-1
clone size: .
CDR3 protein: CASDRGASNEKLFF
CDR3 DNA: TGTGCCTCAGACCGGGGAGCATCTAATGAAAAACTGTTTTTT

D gene: .
J gene: TRBJ1-5
CDR3 length: 13
V gene: TRBV10-1
clone size: few
CDR3 protein: CASSGGLDQPQHF
CDR3 DNA: TGCGCCAGCAGTGGAGGGTTGGATCAGCCCCAGCATTTT

D gene: TRBD1
J gene: TRBJ1-1
CDR3 length: 15
V gene: TRBV15
clone size: .
CDR3 protein: CATSSEDRLTTEAFF
CDR3 DNA: TGTGCCACCAGCAGCGAGGACAGGCTTACCACTGAAGCTTTCTTT

D gene: .
J gene: TRBJ2-2
CDR3 length: 15
V gene: TRBV6-1
clone size: .
CDR3 protein: CASQGKTVNTGELFF
CDR3 DNA: TGTGCCAGCCAGGGGAAGACGGTGAACACCGGGGAGCTGTTTTTT

D gene: .
J gene: TRBJ1-5
CDR3 length: 12
V gene: TRBV30
clone size: once
CDR3 protein: CAWSGLNQPQHF
CDR3 DNA: TGTGCCTGGAGTGGCCTAAATCAGCCCCAGCATTTT

D gene: .
J gene: TRBJ1-5
CDR3 length: 12
V gene: TRBV6-4
clone size: .
CDR3 protein: CASSEPGGPQHF
CDR3 DNA: TGTGCCAGCAGTGAACCCGGGGGGCCCCAGCATTTT

D gene: TRBD1
J gene: TRBJ1-5
CDR3 length: 15
V gene: TRBV10-1
clone size: .
CDR3 protein: CASSGVDRDNQPQHF
CDR3 DNA: TGCGCCAGCAGTGGGGTAGACAGGGACAATCAGCCCCAGCATTTT

D gene: .
J gene: TRBJ2-3
CDR3 length: 14
V gene: TRBV2
clone size: .
CDR3 protein: CASSGWGATDTQYF
CDR3 DNA: TGTGCCAGCAGTGGTTGGGGAGCCACAGATACGCAGTATTTT

D gene: TRBD1
J gene: TRBJ1-5
CDR3 length: 16
V gene: TRBV12-5
clone size: .
CDR3 protein: CASGARTGESNQPQHF
CDR3 DNA: TGTGCTAGTGGTGCTAGGACAGGGGAAAGCAATCAGCCCCAGCATTTT

D gene: .
J gene: TRBJ2-3
CDR3 length: 15
V gene: TRBV7-9
clone size: .
CDR3 protein: CASSFLLTYTDTQYF
CDR3 DNA: TGTGCCAGCAGCTTCCTACTTACCTACACAGATACGCAGTATTTT

D gene: TRBD1
J gene: TRBJ1-3
CDR3 length: 16
V gene: TRBV4-2
clone size: .
CDR3 protein: CASSQSGTGTGNTIYF
CDR3 DNA: TGTGCCAGCAGCCAATCCGGGACAGGGACAGGAAACACCATATATTTT

D gene: TRBD1
J gene: TRBJ1-5
CDR3 length: 14
V gene: TRBV2
clone size: .
CDR3 protein: CASTVGGQGQPQHF
CDR3 DNA: TGTGCCAGCACGGTCGGGGGACAGGGTCAGCCCCAGCATTTT

D gene: .
J gene: TRBJ2-3
CDR3 length: 15
V gene: TRBV9
clone size: .
CDR3 protein: CASTGGGYGTDTQYF
CDR3 DNA: TGTGCCAGCACGGGTGGGGGGTACGGCACAGATACGCAGTATTTT

D gene: TRBD1
J gene: TRBJ1-5
CDR3 length: 14
V gene: TRBV29-1
clone size: .
CDR3 protein: CSVRTGRIDQPQHF
CDR3 DNA: TGCAGCGTTCGGACAGGGCGAATCGATCAGCCCCAGCATTTT

D gene: .
J gene: TRBJ1-2
CDR3 length: 12
V gene: TRBV10-3
clone size: .
CDR3 protein: CASTGTPDGYTF
CDR3 DNA: TGTGCCAGCACCGGGACACCCGATGGCTACACCTTC

D gene: TRBD1
J gene: TRBJ2-1
CDR3 length: 19
V gene: TRBV12-5
clone size: .
CDR3 protein: CASGLSRDRGKQAYNEQFF
CDR3 DNA: TGTGCTAGTGGTTTATCCCGGGACAGGGGAAAACAAGCATACAATGAGCAGTTCTTC

D gene: .
J gene: TRBJ2-3
CDR3 length: 14
V gene: TRBV4-2
clone size: .
CDR3 protein: CASSQDLIASTQYF
CDR3 DNA: TGTGCCAGCAGCCAAGATCTTATCGCGTCCACGCAGTATTTT

D gene: .
J gene: TRBJ2-5
CDR3 length: 13
V gene: TRBV5-5
clone size: .
CDR3 protein: CASSLTGEETQYF
CDR3 DNA: TGTGCCAGCAGCCTCACGGGGGAAGAGACCCAGTACTTC

D gene: TRBD1
J gene: TRBJ1-6
CDR3 length: 16
V gene: TRBV5-5
clone size: .
CDR3 protein: CASSSPGGSYNSPLHF
CDR3 DNA: TGTGCCAGCAGCTCACCAGGGGGCTCCTATAATTCACCCCTCCACTTT

D gene: .
J gene: TRBJ2-3
CDR3 length: 15
V gene: TRBV9
clone size: .
CDR3 protein: CASSVEAENTDTQYF
CDR3 DNA: TGTGCCAGCAGCGTAGAGGCGGAAAACACAGATACGCAGTATTTT

D gene: TRBD1
J gene: TRBJ1-2
CDR3 length: 15
V gene: TRBV7-8
clone size: .
CDR3 protein: CASSLRQGADYGYTF
CDR3 DNA: TGTGCCAGCAGCTTACGGCAGGGGGCGGACTATGGCTACACCTTC

D gene: .
J gene: TRBJ2-1
CDR3 length: 15
V gene: TRBV2
clone size: .
CDR3 protein: CASTQQGIWTNEQFF
CDR3 DNA: TGTGCCAGCACCCAACAGGGAATCTGGACAAATGAGCAGTTCTTC

D gene: .
J gene: TRBJ1-2
CDR3 length: 13
V gene: TRBV27
clone size: .
CDR3 protein: CASSFPGGDGYTF
CDR3 DNA: TGTGCCAGCAGTTTTCCTGGGGGCGACGGCTACACCTTC

D gene: .
J gene: TRBJ1-5
CDR3 length: 18
V gene: TRBV19
clone size: .
CDR3 protein: CASSIILNSQGINQPQHF
CDR3 DNA: TGTGCCAGTAGTATAATATTGAATAGCCAGGGGATTAATCAGCCCCAGCATTTT

D gene: TRBD2
J gene: TRBJ2-3
CDR3 length: 15
V gene: TRBV6-5
clone size: .
CDR3 protein: CASSRLGAGGGPQYF
CDR3 DNA: TGTGCCAGCAGCCGACTTGGGGCGGGGGGAGGCCCGCAGTATTTT

D gene: .
J gene: TRBJ1-5
CDR3 length: 14
V gene: TRBV6-1
clone size: .
CDR3 protein: CASSDIGVVQPQHF
CDR3 DNA: TGTGCCAGCAGTGATATCGGGGTGGTTCAGCCCCAGCATTTT

D gene: TRBD2
J gene: TRBJ2-3
CDR3 length: 18
V gene: TRBV10-3
clone size: .
CDR3 protein: CASLPSAGGGAKTDTQYF
CDR3 DNA: TGTGCCAGCCTCCCCTCTGCTGGCGGGGGGGCCAAAACAGATACGCAGTATTTT

D gene: .
J gene: TRBJ2-7
CDR3 length: 14
V gene: TRBV9
clone size: .
CDR3 protein: CASSVGSVTYEQYF
CDR3 DNA: TGTGCCAGCAGCGTAGGGTCGGTCACCTACGAGCAGTACTTC

D gene: TRBD1
J gene: TRBJ2-1
CDR3 length: 14
V gene: TRBV6-6
clone size: .
CDR3 protein: CASRTGTGYNEQFF
CDR3 DNA: TGTGCCAGCAGGACCGGGACAGGGTACAATGAGCAGTTCTTC

D gene: .
J gene: TRBJ1-2
CDR3 length: 13
V gene: TRBV27
clone size: once
CDR3 protein: CASTPERGYGYTF
CDR3 DNA: TGTGCCAGCACCCCCGAAAGGGGCTATGGCTACACCTTC

D gene: TRBD1
J gene: TRBJ2-2
CDR3 length: 15
V gene: TRBV6-6
clone size: .
CDR3 protein: CASSSPPGGAGELFF
CDR3 DNA: TGTGCCAGCAGTTCGCCGCCAGGGGGTGCCGGGGAGCTGTTTTTT

D gene: .
J gene: TRBJ1-3
CDR3 length: 14
V gene: TRBV30
clone size: .
CDR3 protein: CACGAGAGVNTIYF
CDR3 DNA: TGTGCCTGCGGGGCGGGGGCAGGGGTAAACACCATATATTTT

D gene: .
J gene: TRBJ1-1
CDR3 length: 13
V gene: TRBV11-2
clone size: once
CDR3 protein: CASSHTGNAEAFF
CDR3 DNA: TGTGCCAGCAGCCATACGGGTAACGCTGAAGCTTTCTTT

D gene: TRBD1
J gene: TRBJ1-6
CDR3 length: 15
V gene: TRBV6-1
clone size: .
CDR3 protein: CASSPTGRSDSPLHF
CDR3 DNA: TGTGCCAGCAGCCCGACAGGGCGTTCGGATTCACCCCTCCACTTT

D gene: TRBD2
J gene: TRBJ2-7
CDR3 length: 17
V gene: TRBV5-4
clone size: few
CDR3 protein: CASSFDSGGHFSREQYF
CDR3 DNA: TGTGCCAGCAGCTTTGATAGCGGGGGGCACTTCTCTCGGGAGCAGTACTTC

D gene: TRBD1
J gene: TRBJ1-3
CDR3 length: 13
V gene: TRBV6-1
clone size: .
CDR3 protein: CASDRALGNTIYF
CDR3 DNA: TGTGCCAGCGACAGGGCCCTTGGAAACACCATATATTTT

D gene: .
J gene: TRBJ1-5
CDR3 length: 14
V gene: TRBV30
clone size: .
CDR3 protein: CAWSRGGGNQPQHF
CDR3 DNA: TGTGCCTGGAGTAGGGGAGGTGGGAATCAGCCCCAGCATTTT

D gene: TRBD1
J gene: TRBJ1-5
CDR3 length: 17
V gene: TRBV19
clone size: .
CDR3 protein: CASSEVFGTGGNQPQHF
CDR3 DNA: TGTGCCAGTAGTGAGGTCTTCGGGACAGGGGGCAATCAGCCCCAGCATTTT

D gene: .
J gene: TRBJ1-5
CDR3 length: 16
V gene: TRBV2
clone size: once
CDR3 protein: CASNPMSGNSNQPQHF
CDR3 DNA: TGTGCCAGCAACCCCATGTCGGGGAATAGCAATCAGCCCCAGCATTTT

D gene: .
J gene: TRBJ2-7
CDR3 length: 13
V gene: TRBV18
clone size: .
CDR3 protein: CASARSSSYEQYF
CDR3 DNA: TGTGCCAGCGCTAGGAGTAGCAGTTACGAGCAGTACTTC

D gene: .
J gene: TRBJ1-5
CDR3 length: 12
V gene: TRBV19
clone size: .
CDR3 protein: CASSIGHQPQHF
CDR3 DNA: TGTGCCAGTAGTATTGGCCACCAGCCCCAGCATTTT

D gene: TRBD2
J gene: TRBJ2-2
CDR3 length: 16
V gene: TRBV7-9
clone size: .
CDR3 protein: CASSSLRGGGVGELFF
CDR3 DNA: TGTGCCAGCAGCTCATTACGGGGGGGCGGAGTCGGGGAGCTGTTTTTT

D gene: TRBD1
J gene: TRBJ1-1
CDR3 length: 15
V gene: TRBV11-2
clone size: once
CDR3 protein: CASSLRDRDTPEAFF
CDR3 DNA: TGTGCCAGCAGCTTGCGGGACAGGGATACTCCTGAAGCTTTCTTT

D gene: TRBD1
J gene: TRBJ1-2
CDR3 length: 12
V gene: TRBV29-1
clone size: .
CDR3 protein: CSVQGQGYGYTF
CDR3 DNA: TGCAGCGTCCAGGGACAGGGATATGGCTACACCTTC

D gene: TRBD1
J gene: TRBJ1-4
CDR3 length: 15
V gene: TRBV19
clone size: .
CDR3 protein: CASSPQGATNEKLFF
CDR3 DNA: TGTGCCAGTAGTCCCCAGGGGGCAACTAATGAAAAACTGTTTTTT

D gene: TRBD1
J gene: TRBJ1-3
CDR3 length: 15
V gene: TRBV11-2
clone size: .
CDR3 protein: CASSLVRGSGNTIYF
CDR3 DNA: TGTGCCAGCAGCTTGGTCAGGGGGTCAGGAAACACCATATATTTT

D gene: .
J gene: TRBJ1-1
CDR3 length: 12
V gene: TRBV7-9
clone size: .
CDR3 protein: CASSRAPGEAFF
CDR3 DNA: TGTGCCAGCAGCAGAGCACCGGGTGAAGCTTTCTTT

D gene: TRBD1
J gene: TRBJ1-1
CDR3 length: 19
V gene: TRBV5-6
clone size: .
CDR3 protein: CASSWWGTGDYYMNTEAFF
CDR3 DNA: TGTGCCAGCAGCTGGTGGGGGACAGGGGACTATTACATGAACACTGAAGCTTTCTTT

D gene: .
J gene: TRBJ2-2
CDR3 length: 13
V gene: TRBV7-9
clone size: .
CDR3 protein: CASSFSGLGELFF
CDR3 DNA: TGTGCCAGCAGCTTTTCCGGTCTCGGGGAGCTGTTTTTT

D gene: TRBD2
J gene: TRBJ2-5
CDR3 length: 15
V gene: TRBV5-4
clone size: .
CDR3 protein: CASSKTSGGQETQYF
CDR3 DNA: TGTGCCAGCAGCAAGACTAGCGGGGGACAAGAGACCCAGTACTTC

D gene: TRBD1
J gene: TRBJ1-6
CDR3 length: 13
V gene: TRBV27
clone size: .
CDR3 protein: CASSLSGRDRLTF
CDR3 DNA: TGTGCCAGCAGTTTATCGGGCCGGGACAGGCTAACCTTT